This entry lists 21 T cell receptor beta chains sequenced from one sample in a study of blood T cell repertoires in COVID-19. Repertoires were generated with immunoSEQ multiplex PCR, while TCRdb's copy carries only in-frame clones and drops some. This repertoire shows some 30,000 clones, 88% found once; its top ten account for more than 13%. The sequencing input was peripheral blood. These receptors were taken from a human donor with active COVID-19. The donor label of this sample is uncertain.

This clone was found a few times. The chain employs TRBV12-3 or TRBV12-4 and TRBJ1-4; D unresolved. The CDR3 totals 12 residues. Trimming left V 5 bases short and J 8 bases short, with 9 bases between. The DNA of the CDR3 is TGTGCCAGCAGTCAGAACCCAGAAAAACTGTTTTTT. Protein: CASSQNPEKLFF.

V and J are TRBV9 and TRBJ2-2; TRBD2 is a possible D gene (7 bases). CDR3 length equals 18 residues. Germline CDR1 and CDR2: SGDLS and YYNGEE. With 3 bases removed from V and 0 bases from J, the gap between germline ends came to 18 bases. CDR3 sequence reads: CASSATGGGHANTGELFF. Written as DNA, the CDR3 is TGTGCCAGCAGCGCTACCGGCGGGGGCCACGCGAACACCGGGGAGCTGTTTTTT.

The V gene is TRBV5-6, the J gene TRBJ2-1, with 12 bases lining up with TRBD2. V was clipped by 2 bases and J by 2 bases; unmatched bases: 5. The CDR3 is 17 amino acids. Looked up from germline, CDR1 is SGHDT and CDR2 is YYEEEE. CDR3: CASSFASSGGAYNEQFF. Here the CDR3 DNA reads TGTGCCAGCAGCTTTGCGTCTAGCGGGGGGGCCTACAATGAGCAGTTCTTC.

The rearrangement links TRBV7-9 to TRBJ2-3; 11 nucleotides match TRBD2. The CDR3 contains 15 residues. Trimming at V came to 7 bases and at J to 2 bases, leaving 5 bases not matched to a gene. CDR1 and CDR2 from the germline V gene are SEHNR and FQNEAQ (reference sequence). The DNA for the CDR3 is TGTGCCAGCAACCCTAGCGGGGGGACCACAGATACGCAGTATTTT. Translating gives CASNPSGGTTDTQYF. Using reference TRBV7-9 and TRBJ2-3 for the parts outside the CDR3, the full variable domain is DTGVSQNPRHKITKRGQNVTFRCDPISEHNRLYWYRQTLGQGPEFLTYFQNEAQLEKSRLLSDRFSAERPKGSFSTLEIQRTEQGDSAMYLCASNPSGGTTDTQYFGPGTRLTVL.

For this clone: The same CDR3 can be traced to other DNA sequences in this sample. The chain joins TRBV6-5 to TRBJ1-1; D is undetermined. Trimming shortened V by 2 bases and J by 4 bases, and 8 bases separated the two germline ends. This CDR3 has 13 residues. The germline gives CDR1 MNHEY, CDR2 SVGAGI. The CDR3 nucleotides read TGTGCCAGCAGTTACCGGGGAAGCACTGAAGCTTTCTTT. This gives the protein CASSYRGSTEAFF.

This clone was recorded only once. This chain joins TRBV14 and TRBJ2-5; D possibly corresponds to TRBD1 (6 bases). V gave up 5 bases and J gave up 5 bases, with 6 bases separating them. The CDR3 is made up of 11 amino acids. The V gene's germline CDR1 is SGHDN and CDR2 FVKESK. CDR3 in DNA: TGTGCCAGCAGCACAGGGGAGACCCAGTACTTC. Its protein is CASSTGETQYF.

The genes are TRBV4-1 and TRBJ1-3; 8 bases fit TRBD1. V lost 1 base to trimming and J lost 7 bases; unmatched junction nucleotides: 6. This CDR3 region has 15 residues. Germline CDR1 and CDR2: MGHRA and YSYEKL. CDR3 bases: TGCGCCAGCAGCCAAGGACGACAGGGGATTAACACCATATATTTT. This gives the protein CASSQGRQGINTIYF.

The rearrangement links TRBV4-2 to TRBJ1-1; the D is unclear. This CDR3 is 15 amino acids long. Germline CDR1 and CDR2: LGHNA and YNFKEQ. With 0 bases removed from V and 1 base from J, the gap between germline ends came to 9 bases. This CDR3 reads CASSQEAGWNTEAFF. The DNA of the CDR3 is TGTGCCAGCAGCCAAGAAGCAGGTTGGAACACTGAAGCTTTCTTT.

This chain connects TRBV6-5 to TRBJ2-7, with 7 nucleotides matching TRBD1. The CDR3 sequence is 15 residues long. Trimming removed 7 bases from V and 3 bases from J; junction bases left unmatched: 12. In germline, CDR1 is MNHEY, CDR2 SVGAGI. Written as DNA, the CDR3 is TGTGCCAGCACCAAGCGAGACAGGGTCTTCTACGAGCAGTACTTC. It specifies CASTKRDRVFYEQYF.

The chain couples TRBV29-1 to TRBJ2-7; TRBD1 is a possible D gene (7 bases). The CDR3 covers 11 residues. Trimming pared 7 bases from V and 4 bases from J, leaving 11 bases between. Germline V gene data show CDR1 as SQVTM and CDR2 as ANQGSEA. The chain's CDR3 is CSGGDSYEQYF. The CDR3, as DNA: TGCAGCGGGGGGGACAGTTACGAGCAGTACTTC.

The CDR3 here is CASSFDFGGATGELFF. The CDR3 region has the DNA TGTGCCAGCAGCTTTGACTTCGGGGGGGCCACCGGGGAGCTGTTTTTT. The rearrangement uses TRBV5-4 and TRBJ2-2, with 8 bases lining up with TRBD2. This CDR3 is 16 amino acids long. Germline values: CDR1 SGHNT, CDR2 YYREEE (reference sequence). The V and J ends lost 2 bases and 4 bases, in that order; junction bases with no gene match: 7. The full variable domain, in which reference TRBV5-4 and TRBJ2-2 provide the parts outside the CDR3, is ETGVTQSPTHLIKTRGQQVTLRCSSQSGHNTVSWYQQALGQGPQFIFQYYREEENGRGNFPPRFSGLQFPNYSSELNVNALELDDSALYLCASSFDFGGATGELFFGEGSRLTVL.

CDR3 in amino acids: CASSQGAFRGLLENTIYF. The DNA of the CDR3 is TGCGCCAGCAGCCAAGGAGCTTTTAGGGGGCTTTTAGAAAACACCATATATTTT. V and J are TRBV4-1 and TRBJ1-3, with TRBD1 matching over 7 bases. Germline V gene data show CDR1 as MGHRA and CDR2 as YSYEKL. V was pared by 1 base and J by 6 bases, with 15 bases of the junction left unmatched. This CDR3 contains 18 residues.

The rearrangement joins TRBV3-1 (or the pseudogene TRBV3-2) to TRBJ2-7; maybe TRBD2 (6 bases). Trimming took 1 base from V and 7 from J, leaving 8 bases between them. Looked up from germline, CDR1 is LGHDT and CDR2 is YNNKEL (reference sequence). This CDR3 region has 12 residues. CDR3 region: CASSQGGEEQYF. CDR3 coding DNA: TGTGCCAGCAGCCAAGGGGGGGAAGAGCAGTACTTC.

The chain employs TRBV7-6 and TRBJ1-3, with 8 bases aligning to TRBD1. Germline V gene sequence: CDR1 SGHVS, CDR2 FNYEAQ. V lost 4 bases to trimming and J lost 0 bases; unmatched junction nucleotides: 11. The CDR3 totals 18 residues. The CDR3 sequence: CASSSNPGQASSGNTIYF. The CDR3, as DNA: TGTGCCAGCAGCTCGAACCCGGGACAGGCAAGCTCTGGAAACACCATATATTTT.

This clone has only one observation. V usage is TRBV15 and J usage is TRBJ1-1; D is perhaps TRBD1 (5 bases). The CDR3 covers 15 residues. The germline gives CDR1 LNHNV, CDR2 YYDKDF (reference sequence). The V end lost 1 base, the J end lost 4 bases, and 13 bases lay between the germline ends. CDR3 DNA sequence: TGTGCCACCAGCAGAGGCCAGGGTTTGGGCACTGAAGCTTTCTTT. It translates to CATSRGQGLGTEAFF.

This chain links TRBV7-8 with TRBJ2-1; weak D call: TRBD1 (5 bases). Germline values: CDR1 SGHVS, CDR2 FQNEAQ. V shed 2 bases and J shed 10 bases, with 12 bases lying between them. CDR3 size: 13 residues. The chain's CDR3 is CASSLTGSGEQFF. In DNA form, the CDR3 reads TGTGCCAGCAGCTTAACAGGCTCCGGGGAGCAGTTCTTC.

Here the CDR3 reads CASSFSLAGLSTDTQYF. In DNA form, the CDR3 reads TGTGCCAGCAGCTTTAGCCTAGCGGGATTGAGCACAGATACGCAGTATTTT. The J gene is TRBJ2-3, the V gene TRBV11-2; 9 bases are a match to TRBD2. In germline, CDR1 is SGHAT, CDR2 FQNNGV. The junction had 7 bases not matched to a gene; V was cut back by 3 bases and J by 0 bases. The CDR3 runs 17 residues. Full variable domain (missing parts from reference TRBV11-2 and TRBJ2-3): EAGVAQSPRYKIIEKRQSVAFWCNPISGHATLYWYQQILGQGPKLLIQFQNNGVVDDSQLPKDRFSAERLKGVDSTLKIQPAKLEDSAVYLCASSFSLAGLSTDTQYFGPGTRLTVL.

This chain links TRBV19 with TRBJ1-2; 7 positions agree with TRBD1. Germline CDR1 reads LNHDA; CDR2 reads SQIVND (reference sequence). V lost 7 bases and J lost 7; bases outside the gene matches: 9. This CDR3 has 13 amino acids. CDR3 DNA sequence: TGTGCCAGTACCCTGGAGGGGGCGGGTGGCTACACCTTC. Residues: CASTLEGAGGYTF.

The genes are TRBV7-3 and TRBJ2-7; maybe TRBD2 (5 bases). V lost 0 bases, J lost 6 bases, and 12 bases lay in between. The germline gives CDR1 SGHTA, CDR2 FQGTGA. There are 14 residues in the CDR3. The CDR3 loop is CASSLTSSWGEQYF. The CDR3 region has the DNA TGTGCCAGCAGCTTAACGTCTAGCTGGGGCGAGCAGTACTTC.

This clone was seen a few times. The V call is TRBV6-6, the J call TRBJ1-1; maybe TRBD1 (5 bases). Trimming left V 6 bases short and J 1 base short, with 12 bases between. Per germline, CDR1 MNHNY and CDR2 SVGAGI (reference sequence). There are 14 residues in the CDR3. The CDR3 nucleotides are TGTGCCAGCAGAACGGCGGGGGGGAACACTGAAGCTTTCTTT. It specifies CASRTAGGNTEAFF.

The chain employs TRBV7-3 and TRBJ2-3; 7 bases are shared with TRBD2. This CDR3 comprises 14 residues. V lost 4 bases and J lost 6; bases outside the gene matches: 7. Germline V gene data show CDR1 as SGHTA and CDR2 as FQGTGA. The CDR3 DNA reads TGTGCCAGCAGCTCAGGACTAGAAGTGGATACGCAGTATTTT. It yields the protein CASSSGLEVDTQYF.